This T cell receptor beta chain emerged from a study of response to subunit inactivated influenza vaccine (dated by TCRdb to 2017 to 2018). Study-level background: To follow how T cells responded to a trivalent subunit inactivated influenza vaccine, the researchers relied on deep quantitative profiling of the T cell receptor repertoire. Overall results and qualifications from the work: The authors proposed that each seasonal influenza vaccination may bring in only a limited number of new T cells.

To prepare the library, RT-PCR was applied. The run used an Illumina HiSeq 2500. TCRdb handled the public reads itself, with Q25 trimming in fastp and clone calling in MiXCR, and kept productive beta chains. Entries that share a CDR3 protein sequence are merged under the most common genes and DNA. This sample lists 150,000 to 200,000 distinct CDR3 sequences; 12% were detected once. The ten largest clones take up about 29% of the sample. Looking up the germline V gene yields CDR1 KGHDR and CDR2 SFDVKD. V lost 3 bases and J lost 3 bases; the stretch between them is 11 bases long. The CDR3 measures 15 amino acids from cysteine to phenylalanine. Kept here is only the CDR3 DNA, which spans 45 bases and is read in frame from base 1. A word on this clonotype: Which antigen it targets is not known. Within one base of it there is no much larger clone, and no base qualities were kept.

These data also featured in a second study, about T cells expressing NK-cell markers. The second paper further reports: TCR beta cDNA libraries were made by 5'RACE template switching that added a universal primer site and unique molecular identifiers. In sorted CD3+CD56+NKG2C+, CD3+CD56+NKG2C- and CD3+CD56-NKG2C+ T-cell subsets from eight donors, TCR beta-chain repertoires were profiled. Seven of the eight sequenced donors were HCMV-seropositive and one was HCMV-seronegative. In several experiments an anti-gammadeltaTCR antibody was added to restrict sorting to alphabetaTCR-expressing T cells. In about 6 donors, the dominant CD3+CD56+NKG2C+ clonotypes were found to rank among the top 10 CD8+ clonotypes and to make up about 1.0-7.5% of CD8+ T cells. Those dominant clonotypes were again the most abundant among CD3+CD56-NKG2C+ cells in a handful of donors, at roughly 25-60.1%. Whether the expanded NKG2C-expressing T cell clones were specific for HCMV antigens remained unclear. The eight sequenced donors were randomly selected healthy volunteers, three men and five women. HCMV serostatus was determined by detecting HCMV-specific IgG in serum with a commercial ELISA kit. Ficoll density gradient centrifugation was used to isolate peripheral blood mononuclear cells from blood. Magnetic immunoseparation with Miltenyi isolation kits was used to isolate CD4+ and CD8+ T cells from PBMC. Synthesis of cDNA was primed from the TCR beta constant segment and was followed by two consecutive PCR amplification steps. Illumina HiSeq 2000/2500, MiSeq or NextSeq was used to sequence libraries as 2 x 150 bp reads. MIGEC handled demultiplexing of the reads and grouping by UMI, while MiTCR was used to assemble and quantify clonotypes. To exclude erroneous sequences, any TCR cDNA sequence not supported by at least two reads was discarded. The tcR package was used for downstream repertoire analysis, and clonotypes were matched between fractions using CDR3 nucleotide sequence together with V segment. VDJmatch was used to annotate antigen specificity against VDJdb, with one amino acid substitution allowed in CDR3.

The sample consisted of CD8+ T cells sorted from PBMCs, taken 12 days after vaccination. The sequence was collected from a man aged 45-65 years who received an inactivated influenza vaccine. Donor details come from another sample of the same person, matched by shared clones. The rearrangement combines TRBV24-1 with TRBJ2-1; perhaps TRBD1 is the D gene, with 6 bases matching. The nucleotide sequence is given as TGTGCCACCAGTGATGATCAGGGGAACTACAATGAGCAGTTCTTC. Its translation is CATSDDQGNYNEQFF.